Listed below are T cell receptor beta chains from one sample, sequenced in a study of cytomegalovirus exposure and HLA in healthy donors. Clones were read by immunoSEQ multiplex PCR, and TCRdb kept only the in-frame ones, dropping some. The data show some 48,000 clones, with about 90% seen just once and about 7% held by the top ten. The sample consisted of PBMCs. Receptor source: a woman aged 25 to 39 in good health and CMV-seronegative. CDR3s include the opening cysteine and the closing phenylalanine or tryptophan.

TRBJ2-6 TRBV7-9 CATSSDRGLSGANVLTF
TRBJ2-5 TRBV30 CAWSVTRTSGTRETQYF
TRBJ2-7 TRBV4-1 CASSQGLVYEQYF
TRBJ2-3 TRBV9 CASSVYPGGSTDTQYF
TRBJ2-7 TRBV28 CATSLAEAIQYF
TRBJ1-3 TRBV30 CAWKNRIFSGNTIYF
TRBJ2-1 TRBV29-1 CSVVIASSYNEQFF
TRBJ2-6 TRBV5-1 CASFRDRGAGANVLTF
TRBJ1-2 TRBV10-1 CASSGTGTNYGYTF
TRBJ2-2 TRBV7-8 CASTLSGAGVGELFF
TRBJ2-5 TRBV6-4 CASSAEVETQYF
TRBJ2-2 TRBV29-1 CSVGQSAGELFF
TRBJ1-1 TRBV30 CSLNEYRGGTEAFF
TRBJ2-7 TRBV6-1 CASSGGTSGRASYSYEQYF
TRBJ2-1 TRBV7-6 CASSTGGSSYNEQFF
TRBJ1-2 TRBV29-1 CSVERSPYGYTF
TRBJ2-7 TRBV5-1 CASSSDWNSYEQYF
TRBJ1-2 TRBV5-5 CASSWTGNYGYTF
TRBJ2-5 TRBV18 CASYPGLAGMETQYF
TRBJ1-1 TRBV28 CASSLGRNTEAFF
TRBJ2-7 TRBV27 CASSLPGTETSFGPEQYF
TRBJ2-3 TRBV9 CASSVVGADTQYF
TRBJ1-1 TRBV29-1 CSVQGSNTEAFF
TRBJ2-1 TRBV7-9 CASSPQGGPLYNEQFF
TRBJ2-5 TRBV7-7 CASSLGGHPQETQYF
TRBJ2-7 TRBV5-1 CASRAGVYEQYF
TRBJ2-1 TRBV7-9 CASIAASSYNEQFF
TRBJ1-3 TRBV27 CASRLLGASGNTIYF
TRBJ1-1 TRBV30 CAWSQGAGVSTEAFF
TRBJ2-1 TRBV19 CASSSGSSYNEQFF
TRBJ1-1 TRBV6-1 CASSATLAVYTEAFF
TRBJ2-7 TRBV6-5 CASSSSGEQYF
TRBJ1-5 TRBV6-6 CASSDGGDQPQHF
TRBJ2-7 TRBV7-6 CASSLALPTSGSSGEQYF
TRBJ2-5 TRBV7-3 CASSGGTSGSGETQYF
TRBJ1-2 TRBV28 CASYRQGVYGYTF
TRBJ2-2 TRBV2 CASSAMRGELFF
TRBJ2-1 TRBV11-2 CASSFSGSEGNEQFF
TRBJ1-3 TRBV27 CASSQGGGGNTIYF
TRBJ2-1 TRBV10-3 CAISGTGAGNNEQFF
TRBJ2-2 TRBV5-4 CASSLAGPSTGELFF
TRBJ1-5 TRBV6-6 CASSRPGLNQPQHF
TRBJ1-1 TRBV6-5 CASRPSTGPNTEAFF
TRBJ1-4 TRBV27 CASSFLGLVHEKLFF
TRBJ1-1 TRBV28 CASSPSRTGGLAFF
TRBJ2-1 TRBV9 CASSPSGVDSYNEQFF
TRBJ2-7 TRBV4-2 CASSQDPRSSGAYEQYF
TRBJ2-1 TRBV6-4 CASASGSSYNEQFF
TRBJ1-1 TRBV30 CAWNRGLTPNTEAFF
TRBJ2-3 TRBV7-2 CASSRLASGDTQYF